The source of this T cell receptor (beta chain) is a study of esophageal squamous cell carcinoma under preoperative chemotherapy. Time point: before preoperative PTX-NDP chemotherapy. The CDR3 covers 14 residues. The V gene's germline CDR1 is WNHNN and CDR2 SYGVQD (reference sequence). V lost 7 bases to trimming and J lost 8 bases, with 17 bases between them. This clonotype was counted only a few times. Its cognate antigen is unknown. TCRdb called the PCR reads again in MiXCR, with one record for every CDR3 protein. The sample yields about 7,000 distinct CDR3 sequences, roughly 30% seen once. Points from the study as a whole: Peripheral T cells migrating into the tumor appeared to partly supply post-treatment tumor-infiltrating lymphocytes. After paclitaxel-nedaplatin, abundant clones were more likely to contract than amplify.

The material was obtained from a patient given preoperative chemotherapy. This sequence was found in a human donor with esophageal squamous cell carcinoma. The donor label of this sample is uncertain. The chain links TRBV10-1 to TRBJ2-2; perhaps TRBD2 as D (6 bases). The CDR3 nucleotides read TGCGCCAGCACCCCGGCGGTCGGGAGTGGGGAGCTGTTTTTT. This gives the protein CASTPAVGSGELFF.